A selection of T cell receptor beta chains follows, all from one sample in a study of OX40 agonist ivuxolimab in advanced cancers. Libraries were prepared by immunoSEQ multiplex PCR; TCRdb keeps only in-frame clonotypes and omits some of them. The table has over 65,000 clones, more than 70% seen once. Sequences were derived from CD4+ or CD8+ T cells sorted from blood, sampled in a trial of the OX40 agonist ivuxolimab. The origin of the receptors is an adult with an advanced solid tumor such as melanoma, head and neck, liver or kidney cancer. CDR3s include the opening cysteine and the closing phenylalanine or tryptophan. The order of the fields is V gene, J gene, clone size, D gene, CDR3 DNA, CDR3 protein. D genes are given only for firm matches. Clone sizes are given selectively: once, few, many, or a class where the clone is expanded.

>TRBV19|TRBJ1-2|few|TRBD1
TGTGCCAGTAGTATGGGACAGGGGGCCGGGAACTATGGCTACACCTTC
CASSMGQGAGNYGYTF
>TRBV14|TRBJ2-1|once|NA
TGTACCAGCAGCCAAACCCAAGCGTACCTCAAGGAGCAGTTCTTC
CTSSQTQAYLKEQFF
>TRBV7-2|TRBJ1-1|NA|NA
TGTGCCAGCAGCATCTTTCAGGGGAACACTGAAGCTTTCTTT
CASSIFQGNTEAFF
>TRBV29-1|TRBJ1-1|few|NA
TGCAGCGTTGAAGTGGAACCGAACACTGAAGCTTTCTTT
CSVEVEPNTEAFF
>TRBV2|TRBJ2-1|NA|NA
TGTGCCAGCCTTAGGCGACCCCTCGACAATGAGCAGTTCTTC
CASLRRPLDNEQFF
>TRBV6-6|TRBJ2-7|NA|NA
TGTGCCAGCAGTTCCTACAACGAGCAGTACTTC
CASSSYNEQYF
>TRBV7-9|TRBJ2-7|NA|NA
TGTGCCAGCAGCTTAGGAGGTCCTTACGAGCAGTACTTC
CASSLGGPYEQYF
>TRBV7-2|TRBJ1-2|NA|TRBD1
TGTGCCAGCAGCTTAAGCAGGGGGCTGGGCTACACCTTC
CASSLSRGLGYTF
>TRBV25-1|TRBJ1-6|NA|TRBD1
TGTGCCAGCAGGGACAGGGGGCTGATTTCACCCCTCCACTTT
CASRDRGLISPLHF
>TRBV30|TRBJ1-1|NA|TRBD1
TGTGCCTCCCTCGACAGGGTAGACACTGAAGCTTTCTTT
CASLDRVDTEAFF
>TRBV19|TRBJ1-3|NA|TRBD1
TGTGCCAGTAGTCTACGCACAGGGGCGGGTGGAAACACCATATATTTT
CASSLRTGAGGNTIYF
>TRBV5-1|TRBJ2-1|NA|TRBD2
TGCGCCAGCTGTTCGGGACTAGTATACAATGAGCAGTTCTTC
CASCSGLVYNEQFF
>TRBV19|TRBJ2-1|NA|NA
TGTGCCAGTAACAAGGGGGGCGCGAGGAGCTCCTACAATGAGCAGTTCTTC
CASNKGGARSSYNEQFF
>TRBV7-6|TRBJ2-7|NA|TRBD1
TGTGCCAGCAGCTTGATACAGGGGGGTTACGAGCAGTACTTC
CASSLIQGGYEQYF
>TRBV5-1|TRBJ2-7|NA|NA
TGCGCCAGCAGCCCCGCAGGGGCTCGGCCCTACGAGCAGTACTTC
CASSPAGARPYEQYF
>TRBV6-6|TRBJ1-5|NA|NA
TGTGCCAGCAGTTACTCGAATAGGGTCGGCAATCAGCCCCAGCATTTT
CASSYSNRVGNQPQHF
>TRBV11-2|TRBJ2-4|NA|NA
TGTGCCAGCAGCTTAGATGCAGGGCTAGCCAAAAACATTCAGTACTTC
CASSLDAGLAKNIQYF
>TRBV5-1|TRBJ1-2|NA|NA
TGCGCCAGCAGCCCCGACAGCTATGGCTACACCTTC
CASSPDSYGYTF
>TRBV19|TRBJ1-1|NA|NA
TGTGCCAGTAGTATTCCCCGGCAGTTGAACACTGAAGCTTTCTTT
CASSIPRQLNTEAFF
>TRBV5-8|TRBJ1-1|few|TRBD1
TGTGCCAGCAGCCTGGGACAGCCGCTTAAAGGGACTGAAGCTTTCTTT
CASSLGQPLKGTEAFF
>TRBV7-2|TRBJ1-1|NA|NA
TGTGCCAGCAGCAATTGGGCAGGGTTGATGAACACTGAAGCTTTCTTT
CASSNWAGLMNTEAFF
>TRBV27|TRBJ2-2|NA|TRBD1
TGTGCCAGCAGTTCCTACAGGGGGCAGGCCGGGGAGCTGTTTTTT
CASSSYRGQAGELFF
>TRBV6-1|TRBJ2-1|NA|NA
TGTGCCGCCGGTTCGGGGTATTCCTACAATGAGCAGTTCTTC
CAAGSGYSYNEQFF
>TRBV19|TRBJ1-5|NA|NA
TGTGCCACCTCGTATGGGGGAAGGAGCAATCAGCCCCAGCATTTT
CATSYGGRSNQPQHF
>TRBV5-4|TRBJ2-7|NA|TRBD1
TGTGCCAGCAGCTTGGACGGCCAGGGGGACGAGCAGTACTTC
CASSLDGQGDEQYF
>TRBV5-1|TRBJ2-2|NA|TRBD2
TGCGCCAGCAGCCTATTAGCGGGAGGCCGCACCGGGGAGCTGTTTTTT
CASSLLAGGRTGELFF
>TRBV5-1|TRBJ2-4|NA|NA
TGCGCCAGCAGCTTCCTAGCTGACAAAAACATTCAGTACTTC
CASSFLADKNIQYF
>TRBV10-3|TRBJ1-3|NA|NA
TGTGCCATCAGTGAGCAACCAAGGGGGATCTCTGGAAACACCATATATTTT
CAISEQPRGISGNTIYF
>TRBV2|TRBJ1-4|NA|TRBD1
TGTGCCAGCAGTACCGGGACAGGGGGGGAAAAACTGTTTTTT
CASSTGTGGEKLFF
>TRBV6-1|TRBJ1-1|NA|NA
TGTGCCAGCAGGGGGGACTTGGGGAACACTGAAGCTTTCTTT
CASRGDLGNTEAFF
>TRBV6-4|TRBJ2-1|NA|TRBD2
TGTGCCAGCAGTGACGAGGGACTAGCGGGCAATGAGCAGTTCTTC
CASSDEGLAGNEQFF
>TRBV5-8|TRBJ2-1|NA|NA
TGTGCCAGCAGCCTCGAAGACCCGTCCTACAATGAGCAGTTCTTC
CASSLEDPSYNEQFF
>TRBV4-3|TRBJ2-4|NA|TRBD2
TGCGCCAGCAGCCAAGTTATACCCCGTCTAGCGGCCGTATCACTAGCCAAAAACATTCAGTACTTC
CASSQVIPRLAAVSLAKNIQYF
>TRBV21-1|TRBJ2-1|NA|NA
TGTGCCAGCAGCAAGACTCGACAGGTGAGCTCCTACAATGAGCAGTTCTTC
CASSKTRQVSSYNEQFF
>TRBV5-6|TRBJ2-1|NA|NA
TGTGCCAGCAGCTTGGACTACCTAGAGCAGTTCTTC
CASSLDYLEQFF
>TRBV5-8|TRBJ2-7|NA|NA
TGTGCCAGCAGCTATGGACAGCCCTCCTACGAGCAGTACTTC
CASSYGQPSYEQYF
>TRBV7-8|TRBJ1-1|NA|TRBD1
TGTGCCAGCAGCACACAGGGGGCGGGCACTGAAGCTTTCTTT
CASSTQGAGTEAFF
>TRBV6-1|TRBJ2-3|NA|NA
TGTGCCAGCATAAGGGGTCAAGATACGCAGTATTTT
CASIRGQDTQYF
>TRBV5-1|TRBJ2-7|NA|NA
TGCGCCAGCAGCCGGACTTCCTACGAGCAGTACTTC
CASSRTSYEQYF
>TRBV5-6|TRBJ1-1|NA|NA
TGTGCCAGCAGCTCTCCGGGGCAGGTGTTTGAAGCTTTCTTT
CASSSPGQVFEAFF
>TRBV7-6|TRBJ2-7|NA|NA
TGTGCCAGCAGCTTAGAATTCTCCAGCTACGAGCAGTACTTC
CASSLEFSSYEQYF
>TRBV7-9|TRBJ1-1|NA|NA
TGTGCCAGCAGCTTAGACCCTCCGCGGAACACTGAAGCTTTCTTT
CASSLDPPRNTEAFF
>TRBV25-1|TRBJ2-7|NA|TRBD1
TGTGCCAGCATCCTCGAGGGGACAGGATATTACGAGCAGTACTTC
CASILEGTGYYEQYF
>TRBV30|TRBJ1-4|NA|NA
TGTGCCTGGAAGGCGGCAGCCAAAACGTATGAAAAACTGTTTTTT
CAWKAAAKTYEKLFF
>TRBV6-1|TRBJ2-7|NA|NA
TGTGCCAGCAGTGAAGGGGTTTGGCGCAGGGCAACAATGGCCTACGAGCAGTACTTC
CASSEGVWRRATMAYEQYF
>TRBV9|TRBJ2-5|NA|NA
TGTGCCAGCAGCCCGAGAGGGGGATACCAAGAGACCCAGTACTTC
CASSPRGGYQETQYF
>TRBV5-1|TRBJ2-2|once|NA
TGCGCCAGCAGCTTGGACCTACCAAATACCGGGGAGCTGTTTTTT
CASSLDLPNTGELFF
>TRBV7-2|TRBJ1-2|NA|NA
TGTGCCAGCAGGGGCACTGATGGCTACACCTTC
CASRGTDGYTF
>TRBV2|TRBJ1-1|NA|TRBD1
TGTGCCAGCCGGGACAGGGCGAACACTGAAGCTTTCTTT
CASRDRANTEAFF
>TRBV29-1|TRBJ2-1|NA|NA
TGCAGCGTTGGGACTAATGAGCAGTTCTTC
CSVGTNEQFF
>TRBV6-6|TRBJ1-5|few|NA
TGTGCCAGCCTGGGCATCAATAGCAATCAGCCCCAGCATTTT
CASLGINSNQPQHF
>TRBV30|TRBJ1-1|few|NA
TGTGCCAAGTCCCGGGAGAACACTGAAGCTTTCTTT
CAKSRENTEAFF
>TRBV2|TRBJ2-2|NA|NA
TGTGCCAGCAGTGGACCGGGGGCTACGGGCACCGGGGAGCTGTTTTTT
CASSGPGATGTGELFF
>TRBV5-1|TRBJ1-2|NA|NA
TGCGCCAGCAGCTTGAGCCAGGGTGACGGCTACACCTTC
CASSLSQGDGYTF
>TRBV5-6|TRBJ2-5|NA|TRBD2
TGTGCCAGCAGCAGACTAGCGCTTCCAGGAGAGACCCAGTACTTC
CASSRLALPGETQYF
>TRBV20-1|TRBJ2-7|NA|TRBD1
TGCAGTGCAAGGGGGCTGTACGAGCAGTACTTC
CSARGLYEQYF
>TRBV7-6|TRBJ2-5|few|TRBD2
TGTGCCAGCGCCTTGGCGGGAGTGGGGACCCAGTACTTC
CASALAGVGTQYF